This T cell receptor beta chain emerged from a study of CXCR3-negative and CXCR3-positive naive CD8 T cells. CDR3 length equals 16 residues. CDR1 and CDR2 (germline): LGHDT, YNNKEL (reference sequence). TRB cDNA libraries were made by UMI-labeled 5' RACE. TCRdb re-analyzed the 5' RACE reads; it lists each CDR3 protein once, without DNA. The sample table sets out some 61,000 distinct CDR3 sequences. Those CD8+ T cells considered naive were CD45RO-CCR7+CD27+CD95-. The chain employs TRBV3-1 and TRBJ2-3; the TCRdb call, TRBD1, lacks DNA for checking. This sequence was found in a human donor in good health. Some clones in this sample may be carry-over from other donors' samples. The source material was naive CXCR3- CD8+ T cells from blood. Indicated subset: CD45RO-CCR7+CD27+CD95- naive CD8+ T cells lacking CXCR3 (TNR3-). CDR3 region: CASSQTTGAYTDTQYF.